The entry below gives a single T cell receptor (beta chain) sequence along with its context. Its specific antigen is unknown. Within one base of it there is no much larger clone, and no base qualities were kept. V and J lose 1 base and 3 bases, and a span of 13 bases separates them. From the germline V gene, CDR1 is SGHRS and CDR2 is YFSETQ. The CDR3 spans 16 residues, from the cysteine through the phenylalanine. Just the 48-base CDR3 DNA is kept, in frame starting at base 1. Only healthy Caucasian donors were included. The twin cohort consisted of three pairs of female monozygotic twins, all aged about 18 to 29 years. The RNA used for TCR libraries was isolated from peripheral blood mononuclear cells. Library preparation used 5' RACE. Instrument used: Illumina HiSeq 2000. Template switching added a universal primer binding site, and the final cDNA carried a unique molecular identifier that allowed TCR cDNA molecules to be counted accurately. First-strand cDNA for TCR alpha and beta chains was synthesized from specific primers in the conserved constant-segment region. To control for contamination, each cDNA library was double barcoded with a SMART-Mk sample barcode plus Illumina barcodes. TruSeq adapter sequences and Illumina sample barcodes were added in two successive PCR steps. Sequencing of the TCR alpha and beta cDNA libraries was done on the Illumina HiSeq platform using custom primers. Turning to the authors' computational methods: MiGEC was used to process raw reads and extract unique molecular identifiers, and MiXCR was used to find CDR3 positions. For each individual, recombination models were inferred using an EM algorithm with the repgenHMM and IGoR tools. The tcR package in R was used for shared clonotype analysis, with sharing normalized by the product of cloneset sizes. To study raw recombination without the effects of thymic and clonal selection, out-of-frame nonproductive sequences were analyzed. TCRdb ran its own pipeline on the public reads, namely fastp trimming at Q25 and MiXCR clone calling, and kept in-frame beta chains. Identical CDR3 proteins give one entry, which carries the most common genes and DNA. The authors' filters were not applied to this entry. The sample table holds 700,000 to 950,000 distinct CDR3 sequences, of which roughly 12% were seen once. The top ten clonotypes cover about 1.6% of the sample.

This sample is drawn from a study of identical twins (dated by TCRdb to between 2015 and 2016). Some background on the complete study: To test whether fetal clonotypes persist, the study used deep sequencing on TCR alpha and beta repertoires from monozygotic twins, unrelated adults of various ages, and cord blood. To rule out contamination, the twin experiments were replicated at different times with different library preparation protocols.

Overall study outcomes, separate from this receptor: Conclusions relied on cross-sectional statistical analysis, since the same donors could not be followed over many years. Zero-insertion analyses could be partly confounded by invariant T cells such as MAIT and iNKT, although diverse VJ usage argued against such confounding for most clonotypes. Out-of-frame TCR alpha sequences shared between twins showed an excess of low generation-probability sequences compared with coincidental sharing between unrelated individuals. Out-of-frame TCR alpha sharing in monozygotic twins was systematically underestimated by recombination models, whereas sharing between unrelated individuals was in agreement with the recombination models. Fewer insertions were carried by abundant cord blood beta clonotypes, a similar but weaker trend appeared in young adult naive repertoires, and no such trend appeared in memory repertoires. In beta out-of-frame sequences, excess twin sharing was weaker, because having fewer shared sequences lowered the signal-to-noise ratio.

The same data also went into a second study, on yellow fever vaccine responses in identical twins. In that second paper, the authors write: The authors reported that the T cell response to vaccination in identical twins appeared partly convergent and partly personalized. The study precisely tracked vaccine-responding T cell clones in identical twins.

Recombination joined TRBV5-1 with TRBJ1-4; TRBD1 is a weak D gene call, 6 bases matching. The sequence was collected from a woman aged 18-29 years in good health. Sequenced: PBMCs. The DNA is as follows: TGCGCCAGCAGCTTGCCCGGGCAGGGGTCTAATGAAAAACTGTTTTTT. Its translation reads: CASSLPGQGSNEKLFF.